This TCR beta chain was recorded in a study of control samples from healthy donors and cancer patients. Germline V CDR1 and CDR2: MNHEY, SVGEGT. The CDR3 is 15 amino acids. V dropped 2 bases and J dropped 1 base, with 11 bases sitting between them. The protocol was immunoSEQ multiplex PCR, while the TCRdb copy is restricted to in-frame clones and leaves out a portion. The sample lists around 63,000 clones, around 87% occurring once. This TCR came from a woman in her fifties or sixties with head and neck cancer. V is TRBV6-2 or TRBV6-3 and J is TRBJ1-1; TRBD1 is a possible D gene (5 bases). The sample was PBMCs. For the CDR3, the DNA is TGTGCCAGCAGTTACAGCACGACAGCGAACACTGAAGCTTTCTTT. It specifies CASSYSTTANTEAFF.